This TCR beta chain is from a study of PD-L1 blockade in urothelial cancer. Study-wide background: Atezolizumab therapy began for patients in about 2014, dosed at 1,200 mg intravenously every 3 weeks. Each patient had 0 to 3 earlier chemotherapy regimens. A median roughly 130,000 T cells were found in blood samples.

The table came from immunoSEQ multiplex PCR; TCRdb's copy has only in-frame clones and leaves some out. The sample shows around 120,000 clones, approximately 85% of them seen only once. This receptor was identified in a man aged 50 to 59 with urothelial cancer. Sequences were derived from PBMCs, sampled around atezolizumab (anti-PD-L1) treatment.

CDR3 residues: CASSLGGVHSGNTIYF. Written as DNA, the CDR3 is TGTGCCAGCAGCTTAGGGGGAGTTCACTCTGGAAACACCATATATTTT. The chain uses TRBV7-2 and TRBJ1-3, with no clear D. The V gene's germline CDR1 is SGHTA and CDR2 FQGNSA. V lost 1 base and J 0 bases, leaving 10 bases between the germline ends. This CDR3 is 16 amino acids long.